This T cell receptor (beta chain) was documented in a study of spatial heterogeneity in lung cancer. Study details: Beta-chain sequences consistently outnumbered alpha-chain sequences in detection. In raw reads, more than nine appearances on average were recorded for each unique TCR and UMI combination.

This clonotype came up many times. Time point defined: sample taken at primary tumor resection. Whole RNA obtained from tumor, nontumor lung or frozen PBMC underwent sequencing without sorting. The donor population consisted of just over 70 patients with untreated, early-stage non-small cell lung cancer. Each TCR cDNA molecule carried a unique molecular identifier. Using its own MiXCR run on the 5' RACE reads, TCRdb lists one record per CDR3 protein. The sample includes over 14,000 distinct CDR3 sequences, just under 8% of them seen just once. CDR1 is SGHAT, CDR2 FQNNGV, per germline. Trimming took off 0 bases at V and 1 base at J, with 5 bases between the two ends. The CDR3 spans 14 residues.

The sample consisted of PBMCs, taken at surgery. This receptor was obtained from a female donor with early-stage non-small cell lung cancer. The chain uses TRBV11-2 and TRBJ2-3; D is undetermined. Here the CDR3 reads CASSLDRRTDTQYF. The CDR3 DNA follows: TGTGCCAGCAGCTTAGACAGACGCACAGATACGCAGTATTTT.